The 19 T cell receptor beta chains reported below all come from one sample, sequenced in a study of blood T cells in healthy people across ages. PCR was performed a second time for about 6 to 11 cycles using a sample-barcoded 5' primer and a J-beta primer mix. Each CDR3 protein gets one entry after TCRdb re-called the 5' RACE reads with MiXCR. This sample yields around 1,800,000 distinct CDR3 sequences, of which approximately 40% are seen a single time; 20% to 25% belongs to the top ten. The sequencing input was blood. The source of these receptors is a human donor in good health.

The chain uses TRBV7-3 and TRBJ1-6; no definite D call. V lost 6 bases and J lost 9, with 18 bases in between. Germline V CDR1 and CDR2: SGHTA, FQGTGA. The CDR3 is 15 residues long. CDR3 sequence: CASSWSSRQGSPLHF. As DNA, the CDR3 is TGTGCCAGCAGTTGGTCCTCAAGGCAAGGTTCACCCCTCCACTTT.

Comments on this clonotype: A read error is likely, as this CDR3 ends without the conserved phenylalanine or tryptophan. This chain links TRBV14 with TRBJ1-2; TRBD1 matches 9 bases. With V trimmed by 4 bases and J by 5 bases, 8 bases remained unmatched. CDR1 and CDR2 (germline): SGHDN, FVKESK. The CDR3 length is 15 residues. The CDR3 loop reads CASSPIGQGLYGYTV. The CDR3 DNA sequence: TGTGCCAGCAGCCCTATCGGACAGGGGCTTTATGGCTACACCGTC.

V gene TRBV6-5 combines with J gene TRBJ2-2, with D unclear. The V end was cut by 0 bases, the J end by 9 bases, with 17 bases between. The CDR3 runs 16 residues. In germline, CDR1 is MNHEY, CDR2 SVGAGI. The CDR3 region has the DNA TGTGCCAGCAGTTACTCCCCTTACATCCTCCCAAGGGAGCTGTTTTTT. Translating it yields CASSYSPYILPRELFF.

This chain's CDR3 is CASSVVAGGQYF. CDR3 in DNA: TGTGCCAGCAGCGTAGTAGCGGGGGGCCAGTATTTT. This chain joins TRBV7-2 and TRBJ2-3; the match to TRBD2 covers 10 bases. There are 12 residues in the CDR3. V was clipped by 5 bases and J by 12 bases; unmatched bases: 5. From germline, CDR1 is SGHTA and CDR2 FQGNSA.

The chain uses TRBV3-1 and TRBJ1-5; D is ambiguous. CDR3 length: 15 amino acids. With 1 base removed from V and 0 bases from J, the gap between germline ends came to 7 bases. Per germline, CDR1 LGHDT and CDR2 YNNKEL (reference sequence). This chain's CDR3 is CASSQGQISNQPQHF. CDR3 DNA: TGTGCCAGCAGCCAAGGGCAGATTAGCAATCAGCCCCAGCATTTT.

This clonotype was observed a handful of times. The rearrangement links TRBV4-1 to TRBJ1-5; D unclear. The CDR3 consists of 15 residues. Germline lookup yields CDR1 MGHRA and CDR2 YSYEKL. V lost 0 bases to trimming and J lost 9 bases, with 15 bases between them. The CDR3 DNA is TGCGCCAGCAGCCAAGATCTAGTGGCAGGCCGGCCCCAGCATTTT. It translates to CASSQDLVAGRPQHF.

The rearrangement joins TRBV14 to TRBJ1-1, with TRBD1 matching 8 bases. J was trimmed by 2 bases and V by 5 bases; bases with no gene match: 7. Germline-derived CDR1 and CDR2 are SGHDN and FVKESK. The CDR3 covers 15 residues. The CDR3 reads CASSKRQGPNTEAFF. The CDR3 bases are TGTGCCAGCAGCAAAAGACAGGGGCCTAACACTGAAGCTTTCTTT. Using reference TRBV14 and TRBJ1-1 for the parts outside the CDR3, the full variable domain is EAGVTQFPSHSVIEKGQTVTLRCDPISGHDNLYWYRRVMGKEIKFLLHFVKESKQDESGMPNNRFLAERTGGTYSTLKVQPAELEDSGVYFCASSKRQGPNTEAFFGQGTRLTVV.

This chain connects TRBV5-1 to TRBJ1-1; D might be TRBD1 (5 bases). V was clipped by 4 bases and J by 2 bases, with 18 bases between them. The length of the CDR3 is 16 residues. Germline V gene lookup returns CDR1 SGHRS and CDR2 YFSETQ. CDR3 sequence: CASSEDSPGGNTEAFF. The CDR3 DNA follows: TGCGCCAGCAGCGAGGACTCTCCGGGGGGTAACACTGAAGCTTTCTTT.

The chain links TRBV5-1 to TRBJ2-1; D tentatively reads TRBD1 or TRBD2 (5 bases each). This CDR3 has 14 amino acids. Germline CDR1 is SGHRS and CDR2 is YFSETQ. Trimming took 5 bases from V and 8 from J, leaving 17 bases between them. The CDR3 DNA follows: TGCGCCAGCAGGGCCAGGGCGAGAGGGGATGAGCAGTTCTTC. Residues: CASRARARGDEQFF.

The sample holds a few counts of this clonotype. J is TRBJ2-1 and V is TRBV13; the D is unclear. The ends were cut back, 3 bases at V and 8 bases at J, with 11 bases in the middle. Germline values: CDR1 PRHDT, CDR2 FYEKMQ (reference sequence). This CDR3 spans 13 amino acids. CDR3 in amino acids: CASSFLLSHEQFF. CDR3 nucleotide sequence: TGTGCCAGCAGCTTTCTATTATCGCATGAGCAGTTCTTC.

The chain has TRBV3-1 and TRBJ2-3; TRBD2 aligns across 9 bases. V was pared by 3 bases and J by 6 bases, with 10 bases of the junction left unmatched. Germline assignment: CDR1 LGHDT and CDR2 YNNKEL (reference sequence). The CDR3 length is 16 residues. This CDR3 is CASSHSPGTSSDTQYF. The CDR3 DNA sequence: TGTGCCAGCAGCCACTCACCCGGGACTAGCTCCGATACGCAGTATTTT.

This clonotype was picked up a small number of times. The CDR3 sequence is CASSYGAGGSYEQYF. The DNA for the CDR3 is TGTGCCAGCAGTTACGGGGCAGGGGGCTCCTACGAGCAGTACTTC. The chain joins TRBV6-2 or TRBV6-3 to TRBJ2-7; 7 bases are a match to TRBD1. This CDR3 region has 15 residues. Trimming took 2 bases from V and 0 from J; bases not matched to a gene: 4. Germline lookup yields CDR1 MNHEY and CDR2 SVGEGT.

There are a few counts of this clonotype. This chain joins TRBV24-1 and TRBJ2-1; unclear D gene. There are 13 residues in the CDR3. CDR1 KGHDR and CDR2 SFDVKD come from the germline V gene. V was cut by 9 bases and J by 4 bases, with 12 bases left in between. The CDR3: CATGPDHYNEQFF. The CDR3 nucleotides are TGTGCCACCGGCCCTGACCATTACAATGAGCAGTTCTTC.

This clonotype has at least ten counts. This chain joins TRBV29-1 and TRBJ2-5; TRBD1 might be the D (6 bases). CDR1 and CDR2 from the germline V gene are SQVTM and ANQGSEA. V was shortened by 6 bases and J by 1 base, with 12 bases between the two germline ends. The CDR3 has 13 amino acids. CDR3 sequence (DNA): TGCAGCGTCCGCCGGGACACCCAAGAGACCCAGTACTTC. Amino acids: CSVRRDTQETQYF.

This clonotype showed up just a few times. The gene calls are TRBV6-4 and TRBJ2-7; the D gene could be TRBD1 or TRBD2 (5 bases each). The germline V gene has CDR1 MRHNA and CDR2 SNTAGT. The CDR3 is 18 amino acids. Trimming removed 4 bases from V and 2 bases from J, with 24 bases in between. The CDR3 DNA reads as TGTGCCAGCAGTGTTCCGTGCAGTTTGAGGGGTCTAGCCTACGAGCAGTACTTC. The encoded protein is CASSVPCSLRGLAYEQYF.

This clonotype was detected a few times. The chain combines TRBV7-9 with TRBJ2-3; no definite D call. V was cut by 1 base and J by 7 bases, with 12 bases left in between. The CDR3 extends over 14 amino acids. Germline lookup yields CDR1 SEHNR and CDR2 FQNEAQ (reference sequence). For the CDR3, the DNA is TGTGCCAGCAGCTTAGATAGGGTTATGAATACGCAGTATTTT. It encodes CASSLDRVMNTQYF.

In its sample, this clonotype was seen a few times. V usage is TRBV5-1 and J usage is TRBJ2-5; D is unclear. V lost 4 bases to trimming and J lost 1 base, with 11 bases between them. From germline, CDR1 is SGHRS and CDR2 YFSETQ. The CDR3 is made up of 14 amino acids. The CDR3 sequence: CASSPETPQETQYF. CDR3 in DNA: TGCGCCAGCAGCCCAGAGACACCCCAAGAGACCCAGTACTTC.

With respect to this clonotype: Possible read error: a much larger clone is one base away. The chain has TRBV7-3 and TRBJ2-6, with D possibly matching TRBD1 (5 bases). CDR1 and CDR2 from the germline V gene are SGHTA and FQGTGA. This CDR3 region has 15 residues. The CDR3 bases are TGTGCCAGCAGCTCAGGCACCTCTGGGGCCAACGTCCTGATTTTC. Translating gives CASSSGTSGANVLIF.

The chain uses TRBV29-1 and TRBJ1-5; D is ambiguous. Between the trimmed V and J ends, which lost 5 bases and 0 bases, there was a span of 11 bases. The CDR3 covers 14 residues. CDR1 is SQVTM and CDR2 is ANQGSEA in the germline V gene. The CDR3 DNA reads TGCAGCGTTACAGAAGTAGATAGCAATCAGCCCCAGCATTTT. Its translation: CSVTEVDSNQPQHF. The full variable domain, completed using reference TRBV29-1 and TRBJ1-5, is SAVISQKPSRDICQRGTSLTIQCQVDSQVTMMFWYRQQPGQSLTLIATANQGSEATYESGFVIDKFPISRPNLTFSTLTVSNMSPEDSSIYLCSVTEVDSNQPQHFGDGTRLSIL.